This is a list of T cell receptor beta chains from one sample in a study of technical replicates of blood from a handful of donors. Assay used: immunoSEQ multiplex PCR; TCRdb lists only in-frame clones, some missing. The table has over 30,000 clones, 85% to 95% seen once; the top ten hold 4.1%. Sample: PBMCs. Receptor source: a human donor in good health. Some clones in this sample may be carry-over from other donors' samples. Each CDR3 is given with its conserved first and last residue. Each record gives: J gene, clone size, D gene, V gene, CDR3 DNA, CDR3 protein. D genes are given only for firm matches. Where a row states a size, it is once, few, many or the class of an expanded clone; other rows omit it.

TRBJ1-5 | NA | TRBD1 | TRBV29-1 | TGCAGCGTTTCCAGGGGGGGCAATCAGCCCCAGCATTTT | CSVSRGGNQPQHF
TRBJ1-5 | NA | NA | TRBV7-5 | TGTGTCAGAAGCCTCCCCCAGGGTGGGCGTAGCAATCAGCCCCAGCATTTT | CVRSLPQGGRSNQPQHF
TRBJ2-5 | NA | NA | TRBV5-4 | TGTGCCAGCAGCCCCAGGGGGGTCGCCCTCGGAGAGACCCAGTACTTC | CASSPRGVALGETQYF
TRBJ2-7 | NA | TRBD2 | TRBV5-1 | TGCGCCAGCAACTCATCCCCGGGACAGGGGACTAGCGGGAACTACGAGCAGTACTTC | CASNSSPGQGTSGNYEQYF
TRBJ2-3 | NA | TRBD2 | TRBV5-1 | TGCGCCAGCAGCTCGCAAGGGACTACCAACACAGATACGCAGTATTTT | CASSSQGTTNTDTQYF
TRBJ2-3 | once | NA | TRBV5-4 | TGTGCCAGCAGCTCACTAGAAGCAGATACGCAGTATTTT | CASSSLEADTQYF
TRBJ2-2 | NA | NA | TRBV7-3 | TGTGCCAGCAGCTTACTTTCCACCGGGGAGCTGTTTTTT | CASSLLSTGELFF
TRBJ2-2 | NA | NA | TRBV30 | TGTGCCGGGGCTAACACCGGGGAGCTGTTTTTT | CAGANTGELFF
TRBJ2-7 | NA | TRBD2 | TRBV14 | TGTGCCAGCAGCCAAGGAACTAGCGGCGCCTACGAGCAGTACTTC | CASSQGTSGAYEQYF
TRBJ1-4 | NA | NA | TRBV2 | TGTGCCAGCAGGGACAGATCCTTCGCCCTTAATGAAAAACTGTTTTTT | CASRDRSFALNEKLFF
TRBJ1-1 | NA | NA | TRBV7-9 | TGTGCCAGCAGTGTAAGGGAGGGAGGGTGGACTGAAGCTTTCTTT | CASSVREGGWTEAFF
TRBJ1-5 | NA | TRBD1 | TRBV4-1 | TGCGCCAGCAGCCTTGGACAGGTTAGCAATCAGCCCCAGCATTTT | CASSLGQVSNQPQHF
TRBJ2-5 | NA | NA | TRBV18 | TGTGCCAGCTCACTATCTGGATGGGGCGCTGGAGAGACCCAGTACTTC | CASSLSGWGAGETQYF
TRBJ1-3 | NA | TRBD1 | TRBV7-9 | TGTGCCAGCAGCTCCTCAAACAGGGGGTTTGTGGGAAACACCATATATTTT | CASSSSNRGFVGNTIYF
TRBJ2-6 | NA | TRBD2 | TRBV4-3 | TGCGCCAGCAGCCACGGGAGGAGTGGGGCCAACGTCCTGACTTTC | CASSHGRSGANVLTF
TRBJ2-2 | NA | TRBD2 | TRBV19 | TGTGCCAGTACTCACCTGGGGACTAGCGTGAACACCGGGGAGCTGTTTTTT | CASTHLGTSVNTGELFF
TRBJ2-7 | NA | TRBD1 | TRBV29-1 | TGCAGCGTTGAAGTCCCCGGGACAGAAACCTACGAGCAGTACTTC | CSVEVPGTETYEQYF
TRBJ1-1 | NA | NA | TRBV2 | TGTGCCACGCAAGGACAAGACGTAATGAACACTGAAGCTTTCTTT | CATQGQDVMNTEAFF
TRBJ2-2 | once | NA | TRBV7-9 | TGTGCCAGCAGCCCCGTGGGGACTGGCGGGGAGCTGTTTTTT | CASSPVGTGGELFF
TRBJ1-3 | NA | TRBD1 | TRBV29-1 | TGCAGCACTACCGGGACAGCGGAGGGAAACACCATATATTTT | CSTTGTAEGNTIYF
TRBJ2-7 | NA | NA | TRBV13 | TGTGCCAGCAGCTCCTCGTGGGACAGCGGGAGCTCCTACGAGCAGTACTTC | CASSSSWDSGSSYEQYF
TRBJ2-2 | NA | NA | TRBV18 | TGTGCCAGCTCACCACCAATGTTCCTTACTGCAAACACCGGGGAGCTGTTTTTT | CASSPPMFLTANTGELFF
TRBJ2-3 | NA | TRBD1 | TRBV5-1 | TGCGCCAGCAGCCCGGGACAGGGACTATTCAGTGATACGCAGTATTTT | CASSPGQGLFSDTQYF
TRBJ1-1 | NA | TRBD1 | TRBV5-1 | TGCGCCAGCAGCTTGGAGGGACAGCTGAGATCTGAAGCTTTCTTT | CASSLEGQLRSEAFF
TRBJ2-1 | NA | TRBD2 | TRBV7-9 | TGTGCCAGCACCCGACTAGCGCACTACAATGAGCAGTTCTTC | CASTRLAHYNEQFF
TRBJ1-1 | NA | NA | TRBV10-1 | TGCGCCAGCAGTGAAGCGGGGTGGGGAGGGTCGCAAGCTTTCTTT | CASSEAGWGGSQAFF
TRBJ2-6 | NA | TRBD2 | TRBV4-3 | TGCGCCAGCAGCCAAGTGGGAGGGAGTGGTGGGGCCAACGTCCTGACTTTC | CASSQVGGSGGANVLTF